A single sample is the source of the 22 T cell receptor beta chains below, sequenced in a study of Ad26.COV2.S vaccination and SARS-CoV-2 variants. Documented treatment: roughly 18 received Ad26.COV2.S at low or high dose, single or two shots; five or six received placebo; per-sample allocation not given. Specimen acquisition occurred on day 63 following the initial vaccine or placebo injection. The repertoire was sequenced with immunoSEQ multiplex PCR; TCRdb's copy has only in-frame clones and lacks some. Here the sample spans 250,000 or so clones, around 88% being singletons. The source material was peripheral blood, sampled in a trial of Ad26.COV2.S vaccine versus placebo. The receptor set was obtained from a person aged 18 to 59 who received the Ad26.COV2.S COVID-19 vaccine or a placebo.

Written as DNA, the CDR3 is TGCGCCAGCAGCCAAGGGAGGGGGTTCGGGCTCGCTGGGGCCAACGTCCTGACTTTC. It is translated as CASSQGRGFGLAGANVLTF. This sequence joins TRBV4-1 and TRBJ2-6; the D call may be TRBD1 or TRBD2 (6 bases each). CDR1 MGHRA and CDR2 YSYEKL come from the germline V gene. The CDR3 covers 19 residues. Trimming removed 1 base from V and 2 bases from J, with 18 bases in between.

The rearrangement links TRBV21-1 to TRBJ2-2; the D call of TRBD2 is as the table states it, not checked on the DNA. TRBV21-1 is a pseudogene locus. The CDR3 covers 18 residues. The CDR3 sequence: CASSKSLAGDTNTGELFF. DNA for the CDR3: TGTGCCAGCAGCAAAAGCCTAGCGGGCGATACGAACACCGGGGAGCTGTTTTTT.

In nucleotides, the CDR3 is TGTGCCAGCAGTTACGCCGGGACAGGGGTCTCCAATGAGCAGTTCTTC. It codes for CASSYAGTGVSNEQFF. This chain uses TRBV6-2 or TRBV6-3 with TRBJ2-1, with TRBD1 matching over 10 bases. The CDR3 runs 16 residues. CDR1 MNHEY and CDR2 SVGEGT come from the germline V gene. Trimming cost V 2 bases and J 6 bases; bases outside gene matches: 7.

The chain joins TRBV2 to TRBJ1-1; a weak D match, TRBD1 (5 bases). This CDR3 has 13 residues. Germline V CDR1 and CDR2: SNHLY, FYNNEI. V was trimmed by 6 bases and J by 1 base, leaving 9 bases between them. CDR3 DNA sequence: TGTGCCAGCAGCACCACAGGGAACACTGAAGCTTTCTTT. This codes for CASSTTGNTEAFF.

This rearrangement joins TRBV5-1 to TRBJ1-5; D not certain. Germline V gene data show CDR1 as SGHRS and CDR2 as YFSETQ. Deletions cut 4 bases from V and 2 bases from J, with 10 bases between. CDR3 length: 14 residues. CDR3 in DNA: TGCGCCAGCAGCGTTCCTGGGGGCAATCAGCCCCAGCATTTT. It specifies CASSVPGGNQPQHF.

In its sample, this clone was seen a few times. CDR3: CASFRSGLARTQYF. The DNA of the CDR3 is TGTGCCAGCTTCCGATCGGGACTAGCGAGGACGCAGTATTTT. V gene TRBV2 combines with J gene TRBJ2-3; the match to TRBD2 covers 10 bases. Germline loops: CDR1 SNHLY, CDR2 FYNNEI. This CDR3 has 14 residues. The J segment lost 9 bases and the V segment lost 8 bases, leaving 11 bases of the junction unmatched.

CDR3 amino acids: CASSQVSGRRTEQYF. The CDR3 region has the DNA TGCGCCAGCAGCCAAGTATCGGGGCGCAGAACCGAGCAGTACTTC. The genes are TRBV4-1 and TRBJ2-7, with D perhaps TRBD1 or TRBD2 (5 bases each). This CDR3 has 15 residues. V lost 1 base, J lost 6 bases, and 16 bases lay in between. Germline assignment: CDR1 MGHRA and CDR2 YSYEKL.

This chain links TRBV9 with TRBJ2-3; 7 bases align to TRBD2. V lost 4 bases and J lost 3; bases outside the gene matches: 11. Per germline, CDR1 SGDLS and CDR2 YYNGEE. The CDR3 has 16 residues. CDR3 bases: TGTGCCAGCAGCCTAGGGAGGGGCGCGGGAACAGATACGCAGTATTTT. Protein product: CASSLGRGAGTDTQYF.

In this sample, this clone turned up once. The chain combines TRBV5-4 with TRBJ2-6, with TRBD1 matching over 7 bases. The ends lost 5 bases at V and 2 bases at J; junction bases unmatched: 4. The CDR3 sequence is 15 residues long. CDR1 SGHNT and CDR2 YYREEE come from the germline V gene (reference sequence). In DNA form, the CDR3 reads TGTGCCAGCAGTCTAGGGGGCCCTGGGGCCAACGTCCTGACTTTC. It translates to CASSLGGPGANVLTF.

V usage is TRBV9 and J usage is TRBJ1-5; no reliable D call. The germline V and J ends were trimmed by 4 bases and 2 bases, with 10 bases remaining between them. Germline assignment: CDR1 SGDLS and CDR2 YYNGEE. The CDR3 consists of 14 residues. The CDR3, as DNA: TGTGCCAGCAGCCCCCACGACGGCAATCAGCCCCAGCATTTT. Encoded protein: CASSPHDGNQPQHF.

V gene TRBV5-4 combines with J gene TRBJ2-7; 7 nucleotides agree with TRBD2. Germline CDR1 reads SGHNT; CDR2 reads YYREEE (reference sequence). The CDR3 is 12 amino acids. V shed 4 bases, J shed 3 bases, and the junction held 1 base outside the gene matches. The CDR3 nucleotides are TGTGCCAGCAGCGGGGGGGGCTACGAGCAGTACTTC. Protein sequence: CASSGGGYEQYF.

Worth noting for this clone: This may be a read error, as it is one base from a much larger clone. The rearrangement joins TRBV19 to TRBJ2-7; TRBD2 agrees at 9 bases. Germline loops: CDR1 LNHDA, CDR2 SQIVND (reference sequence). This CDR3 is 15 amino acids long. Trimming cost V 7 bases and J 3 bases; bases outside gene matches: 10. The CDR3 region has the DNA TGTGCCAGTAATATTCTAGCGGGAATTAACTACGAGCAGTACTTC. This sequence encodes CASNILAGINYEQYF.

The chain links TRBV7-2 to TRBJ2-3; 10 bases line up with TRBD2. CDR1 and CDR2 from the germline V gene are SGHTA and FQGNSA. The length of the CDR3 is 16 residues. Germline trimming cut 6 bases from V and 0 bases from J; bases unmatched to any gene: 6. The CDR3 loop reads CASRSPAGGSTDTQYF. In nucleotides, the CDR3 is TGTGCCAGCAGGAGTCCAGCGGGAGGGAGCACAGATACGCAGTATTTT.

Only one count was recorded for this clone. The chain uses TRBV20-1 and TRBJ2-7; 7 bases align to TRBD2. CDR1 is DFQATT, CDR2 SNEGSKA, per germline (reference sequence). The CDR3 covers 11 residues. The V gene end was trimmed by 5 bases and the J gene end by 12 bases; junction bases not matched to a gene: 10. The CDR3 nucleotides are TGCAGTGCTGGAGGGCGGGAGAGTCCGTACGTC. This translates into CSAGGRESPYV.

This clone was seen only once. V is TRBV5-1 and J is TRBJ2-5; D is ambiguous. Trimming took off 5 bases at V and 5 bases at J, with 13 bases between the two ends. The CDR3 runs 13 residues. Germline V lookup: CDR1 SGHRS, CDR2 YFSETQ. The CDR3 spells CASSPDPTETQYF. In nucleotides, the CDR3 is TGCGCCAGCAGTCCGGACCCGACGGAGACCCAGTACTTC.

Only one count was recorded for this clone. The genes are TRBV5-8 and TRBJ1-5; the D is unclear. Trimming stripped 2 bases from V and 0 bases from J, with 9 bases between. The CDR3 covers 15 residues. The germline gives CDR1 SGHTS, CDR2 YDEGEE. For the CDR3, the DNA is TGTGCCAGCAGCTTTCGGGGTTATAGCAATCAGCCCCAGCATTTT. This codes for CASSFRGYSNQPQHF.

V is TRBV5-6 and J is TRBJ1-5; a weak D match, TRBD1 (6 bases). This CDR3 spans 15 amino acids. Looked up from germline, CDR1 is SGHDT and CDR2 is YYEEEE. V gave up 4 bases and J gave up 1 base, with 12 bases separating them. The CDR3 DNA sequence: TGTGCCAGCAGCCGGGGGGGCAGGAGCAATCAGCCCCAGCATTTT. It codes for CASSRGGRSNQPQHF.

The chain has TRBV15 and TRBJ2-5; either TRBD1 or TRBD2 may supply D (5 bases each). This CDR3 contains 18 residues. The germline V gene has CDR1 LNHNV and CDR2 YYDKDF (reference sequence). V lost 0 bases, J lost 5 bases, and 22 bases lay in between. The CDR3 sequence: CATSRDGPGRGLGETQYF. The CDR3, as DNA: TGTGCCACCAGCAGAGATGGCCCAGGGAGAGGGTTAGGCGAGACCCAGTACTTC.

The gene calls are TRBV9 and TRBJ1-1; D ambiguous. The CDR3 runs to 14 residues. Trimming cost V 0 bases and J 4 bases, with 10 bases left between them. Germline V gene data show CDR1 as SGDLS and CDR2 as YYNGEE. CDR3 amino acids: CASSVVRGITEAFF. The CDR3 DNA sequence: TGTGCCAGCAGCGTAGTTCGGGGTATCACTGAAGCTTTCTTT.

This clone occurred a few times. The genes are TRBV14 and TRBJ2-3; the D call may be TRBD1 or TRBD2 (5 bases each). This CDR3 comprises 13 residues. Germline V gives CDR1 SGHDN, CDR2 FVKESK. The V end was cut by 5 bases, the J end by 2 bases, with 8 bases between. CDR3 protein: CASSSGTTDTQYF. The DNA for the CDR3 is TGTGCCAGCAGCTCAGGGACCACAGATACGCAGTATTTT.

The CDR3 region is CASSPHIAGGGDTQYF. The CDR3 DNA reads TGTGCCAGCAGCCCCCATATAGCGGGGGGCGGTGATACGCAGTATTTT. The chain employs TRBV7-2 and TRBJ2-3; 10 bases are a match to TRBD2. V shed 5 bases and J 6 bases; nucleotides not matched to a gene: 11. Germline loops: CDR1 SGHTA, CDR2 FQGNSA. The CDR3 is made up of 16 amino acids.

The gene calls are TRBV19 and TRBJ1-2, with D possibly TRBD1 on 5 matching bases. Per germline, CDR1 LNHDA and CDR2 SQIVND (reference sequence). V lost 4 bases and J lost 5, with 11 bases in between. This CDR3 is 13 amino acids long. The CDR3 sequence is CASSKGTSYGYTF. The CDR3, as DNA: TGTGCCAGTAGTAAAGGGACCTCTTATGGCTACACCTTC.